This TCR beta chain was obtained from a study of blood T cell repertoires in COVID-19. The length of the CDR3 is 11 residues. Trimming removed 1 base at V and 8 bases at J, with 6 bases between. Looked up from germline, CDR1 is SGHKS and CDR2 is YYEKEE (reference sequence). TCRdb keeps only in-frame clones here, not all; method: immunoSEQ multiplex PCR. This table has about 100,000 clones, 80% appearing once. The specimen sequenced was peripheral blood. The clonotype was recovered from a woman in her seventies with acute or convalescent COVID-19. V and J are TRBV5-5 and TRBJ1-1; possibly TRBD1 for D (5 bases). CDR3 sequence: CASSLYREAFF. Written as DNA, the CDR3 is TGTGCCAGCAGCTTGTACAGGGAAGCTTTCTTT.